The rows below give T cell receptor beta chains drawn from one sample of a study of T cell repertoires in cytomegalovirus infection. These TCRs are of unknown antigen specificity. TCRdb fed the reads into MiXCR, producing one record per CDR3 protein. Seen here are a few hundred thousand distinct CDR3 sequences, under 25% observed once, and the top ten hold about 20%. This sample comprised cultured PBMCs, obtained from culture after CMV antigen stimulation. These receptors were collected from a human donor in good health (CMV status not recorded). Some clones in this sample may be carry-over from other donors' samples. Both conserved end residues are part of each CDR3. Fields, in order: D gene, V gene, J gene, clone size, CDR3 protein, CDR3 DNA. The D gene is left open where the match is weak. Expanded clones get a size class; other rows say once, few or many, or leave the size out.

NA	TRBV20-1	TRBJ2-1	NA	CSARDSGVYSYNEQFF	TGCAGTGCTAGAGATTCGGGGGTTTATTCCTACAATGAGCAGTTCTTC
NA	TRBV7-2	TRBJ1-6	many	CASSFISNSPLHF	TGTGCCAGCAGCTTTATCTCTAATTCACCCCTCCACTTT
TRBD1	TRBV12-5	TRBJ2-2	NA	CASGMGQGATGELFF	TGTGCTAGTGGGATGGGACAGGGGGCCACCGGGGAGCTGTTTTTT
TRBD1	TRBV5-4	TRBJ1-6	NA	CASSVNRGSDSPLHF	TGTGCCAGCAGCGTCAACAGGGGCTCGGATTCACCCCTCCACTTT
NA	TRBV12-3/TRBV12-4	TRBJ1-1	NA	CASSYFSGTEAFF	TGTGCCAGCAGCTATTTTTCGGGTACTGAAGCTTTCTTT
TRBD1	TRBV20-1	TRBJ1-5	few	CSARDGTGVQPQHF	TGCAGTGCTAGAGATGGGACAGGGGTACAGCCCCAGCATTTT
NA	TRBV7-9	TRBJ1-1	many	CASSQRSAGLLPEAFF	TGTGCCAGCAGCCAAAGGTCGGCGGGGCTTTTACCTGAAGCTTTCTTT
TRBD2	TRBV7-2	TRBJ2-1	many	CASSLSRGRGYNEQFF	TGTGCCAGCAGCTTATCTCGCGGGAGGGGCTACAATGAGCAGTTCTTC
NA	TRBV4-1	TRBJ1-1	NA	CASSQAGLNTEAFF	TGCGCCAGCAGCCAAGCGGGATTGAACACTGAAGCTTTCTTT
NA	TRBV6-5	TRBJ1-2	NA	CASSGRFYGYTF	TGTGCCAGCAGCGGACGGTTCTATGGCTACACCTTC
NA	TRBV19	TRBJ1-4	NA	CASSTGATNEKLLF	TGTGCCAGTAGTACAGGAGCAACTAATGAAAAACTGCTTTTT
TRBD2	TRBV6-2/TRBV6-3	TRBJ2-5	many	CASRAGTSDQETQYF	TGTGCCAGCCGAGCCGGGACTAGTGACCAAGAGACCCAGTACTTC
NA	TRBV28	TRBJ2-1	NA	CASSFQSSEEQFF	TGTGCCAGCAGTTTTCAGTCCAGCGAGGAGCAGTTCTTC
NA	TRBV27	TRBJ2-4	once	CASSLSSGAGAKNIQYF	TGTGCCAGCAGTTTATCGTCGGGGGCTGGGGCCAAAAACATTCAGTACTTC
NA	TRBV4-3	TRBJ2-3	NA	CASSQDRDRGWTQYF	TGCGCCAGCAGCCAAGATCGCGATCGAGGGTGGACGCAGTATTTT
NA	TRBV12-3/TRBV12-4	TRBJ1-1	NA	CASTLGKGWDTEAFF	TGTGCCAGCACCCTAGGGAAGGGATGGGACACTGAAGCTTTCTTT
NA	TRBV18	TRBJ1-1	few	CASSLGLDTEAFF	TGTGCCAGCTCTCTCGGCCTGGACACTGAAGCTTTCTTT
NA	TRBV6-1	TRBJ2-6	NA	CASSTVSPGANVLTF	TGTGCCAGCAGTACCGTGTCCCCTGGGGCCAACGTCCTGACTTTC
TRBD2	TRBV9	TRBJ2-5	few	CASSVVGGSGETQYF	TGTGCCAGCAGCGTAGTCGGGGGGAGCGGAGAGACCCAGTACTTC
NA	TRBV28	TRBJ2-2	few	CASRSGQTPNTGELFF	TGTGCCAGCAGGTCGGGGCAGACTCCAAACACCGGGGAGCTGTTTTTT
NA	TRBV7-2	TRBJ2-6	many	CASSLSASGANVLTF	TGTGCCAGCAGCCTCTCGGCCTCTGGGGCCAACGTCCTGACTTTC
NA	TRBV6-1	TRBJ1-2	NA	CASSEVGVRGRGYTF	TGTGCCAGCAGTGAAGTTGGCGTTAGGGGCCGTGGCTACACCTTC
TRBD2	TRBV6-2/TRBV6-3	TRBJ2-2	NA	CASSPIPPGTSENTGELFF	TGTGCCAGCAGTCCAATACCCCCAGGGACTAGCGAAAACACCGGGGAGCTGTTTTTT
NA	TRBV11-2	TRBJ2-1	few	CASSSPGNEQFF	TGTGCCAGCAGCTCTCCGGGCAATGAGCAGTTCTTC
NA	TRBV18	TRBJ2-3	NA	CASSSSPGHGPSTDTQYF	TGTGCCAGCTCATCGAGTCCGGGACATGGGCCTAGCACAGATACGCAGTATTTT
NA	TRBV4-1	TRBJ1-3	NA	CASSSPTGQSSNTIYF	TGCGCCAGCAGCAGTCCCACAGGGCAGTCGTCGAACACCATATATTTT
NA	TRBV10-3	TRBJ2-1	NA	CAISDPRASNEQFF	TGTGCCATCAGTGACCCCAGGGCCAGCAATGAGCAGTTCTTC
TRBD1	TRBV28	TRBJ2-4	once	CASSVQGAGLAKNIQYF	TGTGCCAGCAGCGTACAGGGGGCCGGCCTTGCCAAAAACATTCAGTACTTC
NA	TRBV5-6	TRBJ2-1	many	CASSQDSDNEQFF	TGTGCCAGCAGCCAAGACAGTGACAATGAGCAGTTCTTC
TRBD2	TRBV18	TRBJ2-7	NA	CASSPRTSGNYEQYF	TGTGCCAGCTCACCGAGGACTAGCGGGAACTACGAGCAGTACTTC
NA	TRBV7-9	TRBJ1-1	few	CASSSRDTTNTEAFF	TGTGCCAGCAGCTCCCGGGACACCACGAACACTGAAGCTTTCTTT
NA	TRBV11-3	TRBJ2-2	NA	CASNHLTGELFF	TGTGCCAGCAATCACCTAACCGGGGAGCTGTTTTTT
TRBD1	TRBV4-1	TRBJ2-3	many	CASSQGNRGRIDTQYF	TGCGCCAGCAGCCAGGGAAACAGGGGGCGAATCGATACGCAGTATTTT
TRBD2	TRBV5-4	TRBJ2-3	NA	CASSLPIAGGGTDTQYF	TGTGCCAGCAGCCTCCCTATAGCGGGAGGGGGCACAGATACGCAGTATTTT
NA	TRBV27	TRBJ1-2	NA	CASSPGIGYGYTF	TGTGCCAGCAGTCCCGGGATCGGCTATGGCTACACCTTC
TRBD1	TRBV2	TRBJ2-7	few	CARTGTGGHEQYF	TGTGCCAGGACCGGGACAGGGGGCCACGAGCAGTACTTC
TRBD2	TRBV5-3	TRBJ2-5	few	CARSFLTVASGRSGRETQYF	TGTGCCAGAAGCTTTTTGACCGTTGCTAGCGGGAGGAGTGGTCGAGAGACCCAGTACTTC
TRBD2	TRBV7-9	TRBJ2-3	many	CASSFLAGGTAGTDTQYF	TGTGCCAGCAGCTTCCTAGCGGGAGGGACGGCGGGCACAGATACGCAGTATTTT
NA	TRBV19	TRBJ1-2	NA	CASNDQPNYGYTF	TGTGCCAGCAATGACCAACCTAACTATGGCTACACCTTC
TRBD1	TRBV4-2	TRBJ1-1	NA	CASSSTGAVTEAFF	TGTGCCAGCAGCTCGACAGGGGCTGTCACTGAAGCTTTCTTT
TRBD2	TRBV4-1	TRBJ2-2	NA	CASSQESGRAGELFF	TGTGCCAGCAGCCAAGAAAGCGGGAGGGCCGGGGAGCTGTTTTTT
NA	TRBV7-2	TRBJ2-1	NA	CASSFGAGAGNEQFF	TGTGCCAGCAGCTTCGGGGCAGGGGCCGGCAATGAGCAGTTCTTC
NA	TRBV29-1	TRBJ2-7	NA	CSVRGGPRSYEQYF	TGCAGCGTGCGCGGAGGGCCCCGCTCCTACGAGCAGTACTTC
TRBD2	TRBV18	TRBJ2-5	NA	CASSPSTSGKETQYF	TGTGCCAGCTCACCCAGTACTAGCGGGAAGGAGACCCAGTACTTC
NA	TRBV7-9	TRBJ2-2	NA	CASSPAGPLGGELFF	TGTGCCAGCAGCCCCGCAGGACCGTTGGGCGGGGAGCTGTTTTTT
NA	TRBV10-3	TRBJ2-1	few	CAISGRYNEQFF	TGTGCCATCAGTGGTCGGTACAATGAGCAGTTCTTC
TRBD2	TRBV6-6	TRBJ2-7	few	CASSYGSGISYEQYF	TGTGCCAGCAGTTACGGTAGCGGGATTTCCTACGAGCAGTACTTC
NA	TRBV7-6	TRBJ2-5	NA	CASSLGETESQYF	TGTGCCAGCAGCTTAGGAGAGACAGAGTCCCAGTACTTC
NA	TRBV12-5	TRBJ2-1	NA	CASGGRLGNEQFF	TGTGCTAGTGGTGGACGCCTGGGGAATGAGCAGTTCTTC
TRBD2	TRBV6-5	TRBJ2-1	few	CASWTLAENEQFF	TGTGCCAGCTGGACACTAGCGGAAAATGAGCAGTTCTTC
NA	TRBV7-9	TRBJ2-1	NA	CASSLKGTYNEQFF	TGTGCCAGCAGCTTAAAAGGGACCTACAATGAGCAGTTCTTC